One sample yielded the 22 T cell receptor beta chains listed below, sequenced in a study of technical replicates of blood from several donors. Sequencing used immunoSEQ multiplex PCR; TCRdb keeps in-frame clones, though not all of them. The sample carries about 95,000 clones, roughly 96% recorded once. Sequencing input: T cells isolated from PBMCs. The receptors were gathered from a human donor in good health.

The V and J genes are TRBV5-1 and TRBJ2-3; 9 nucleotides agree with TRBD1. This CDR3 region has 15 residues. Germline CDR1 reads SGHRS; CDR2 reads YFSETQ. V was pared by 0 bases and J by 3 bases, with 2 bases of the junction left unmatched. The CDR3 nucleotides read TGCGCCAGCAGCTTGGGGGACAGGGAAACAGATACGCAGTATTTT. Its protein is CASSLGDRETDTQYF.

The gene calls are TRBV28 and TRBJ2-7, with 7 bases matching TRBD1. Looked up from germline, CDR1 is MDHEN and CDR2 is SYDVKM. The CDR3 contains 11 residues. V dropped 4 bases and J dropped 10; count of bases not matched to a gene: 4. CDR3 in amino acids: CASSWGTAQYF. The CDR3 DNA is TGTGCCAGCAGTTGGGGGACAGCACAGTACTTC.

The chain has TRBV19 and TRBJ2-5; 12 bases map to TRBD2. CDR1 is LNHDA and CDR2 is SQIVND in the germline V gene (reference sequence). There are 15 residues in the CDR3. After removal of 7 bases from V and 4 bases from J, the junction contained 7 bases not matched to a gene. The CDR3, as DNA: TGTGCCAGTACAGGTCCGGGACTAGCGGGAGAGACCCAGTACTTC. The encoded protein is CASTGPGLAGETQYF.

The chain carries TRBV7-2 and TRBJ2-1, with 12 bases aligning to TRBD2. V gave up 5 bases and J gave up 7 bases; unmatched junction bases: 15. The CDR3 runs 18 residues. The germline V gene has CDR1 SGHTA and CDR2 FQGNSA. The DNA for the CDR3 is TGTGCCAGCAGCCCCGCCCTTCTACGGACTAGCGGGATTAATGAGCAGTTCTTC. Translating it yields CASSPALLRTSGINEQFF.

The chain employs TRBV2 and TRBJ1-5; TRBD1 matches at 9 bases. The CDR3 sequence is 13 residues long. Germline CDR1 reads SNHLY; CDR2 reads FYNNEI. V shed 10 bases, J shed 3 bases, and the junction held 4 bases outside the gene matches. The CDR3 loop is CATGTGNNQPQHF. CDR3 coding DNA: TGTGCCACCGGGACAGGGAACAATCAGCCCCAGCATTTT.

The chain employs TRBV14 and TRBJ1-1, with no clear D. This CDR3 region has 13 residues. Trimming shortened V by 4 bases and J by 3 bases, and 9 bases separated the two germline ends. In germline, CDR1 is SGHDN, CDR2 FVKESK. The CDR3, as DNA: TGTGCCAGCAGCCTTCTAGTATACACTGAAGCTTTCTTT. Translated: CASSLLVYTEAFF. Using reference TRBV14 and TRBJ1-1 for the parts outside the CDR3, the full variable domain is EAGVTQFPSHSVIEKGQTVTLRCDPISGHDNLYWYRRVMGKEIKFLLHFVKESKQDESGMPNNRFLAERTGGTYSTLKVQPAELEDSGVYFCASSLLVYTEAFFGQGTRLTVV.

The chain combines TRBV4-1 with TRBJ1-2; perhaps TRBD1 as D (5 bases). V was trimmed by 0 bases and J by 6 bases, leaving 11 bases between them. Germline V gene data show CDR1 as MGHRA and CDR2 as YSYEKL. This CDR3 has 14 amino acids. The CDR3 DNA reads TGCGCCAGCAGCCAAGATCGGGGGGGTAATGGCTACACCTTC. Its translation is CASSQDRGGNGYTF.

This chain uses TRBV6-1 with TRBJ2-1; D is possibly TRBD2 (6 bases). Trimming pared 1 base from V and 3 bases from J, leaving 7 bases between. Germline V gene lookup returns CDR1 MNHNS and CDR2 SASEGT. The CDR3 extends over 14 amino acids. The CDR3 DNA follows: TGTGCCAGCAGTGAAGGGACTATCTACAATGAGCAGTTCTTC. It translates to CASSEGTIYNEQFF.

The CDR3 DNA is TGTGCCTGGAGATCTACAGGACTAAATCAGCCCCAGCATTTT. Translation gives CAWRSTGLNQPQHF. The chain has TRBV30 and TRBJ1-5; a weak D match, TRBD1 (5 bases). CDR1 GTSNPN and CDR2 SVGIG come from the germline V gene (reference sequence). This CDR3 has 14 amino acids. Trimming pared 3 bases from V and 4 bases from J, leaving 13 bases between. Full variable domain (remainder filled in from reference TRBV30 and TRBJ1-5): SQTIHQWPATLVQPVGSPLSLECTVEGTSNPNLYWYRQAAGRGLQLLFYSVGIGQISSEVPQNLSASRPQDRQFILSSKKLLLSDSGFYLCAWRSTGLNQPQHFGDGTRLSIL.

The rearrangement joins TRBV5-5 to TRBJ1-1; D is ambiguous. CDR3 length equals 14 residues. Germline V gene sequence: CDR1 SGHKS, CDR2 YYEKEE (reference sequence). Trimming removed 2 bases at V and 4 bases at J, with 12 bases between. The CDR3 region is CASSFSVLGTEAFF. CDR3 sequence (DNA): TGTGCCAGCAGCTTCTCGGTCCTTGGCACTGAAGCTTTCTTT.

V gene TRBV5-4 combines with J gene TRBJ1-1; 11 bases align to TRBD1. Germline trimming cut 5 bases from V and 4 bases from J; bases unmatched to any gene: 1. Per germline, CDR1 SGHNT and CDR2 YYREEE (reference sequence). The CDR3 is 13 amino acids. For the CDR3, the DNA is TGTGCCAGCAGGGGGACAGGGGGCACTGAAGCTTTCTTT. Protein product: CASRGTGGTEAFF. The full variable domain, with the rest looked up from reference TRBV5-4 and TRBJ1-1, is ETGVTQSPTHLIKTRGQQVTLRCSSQSGHNTVSWYQQALGQGPQFIFQYYREEENGRGNFPPRFSGLQFPNYSSELNVNALELDDSALYLCASRGTGGTEAFFGQGTRLTVV.

The J gene is TRBJ2-7, the V gene TRBV11-3, with 8 nucleotides matching TRBD2. Germline V gene data show CDR1 as SGHNT and CDR2 as YENEEA. After removal of 4 bases from V and 5 bases from J, the junction contained 1 base not matched to a gene. The CDR3 has 12 amino acids. The CDR3 nucleotides read TGTGCCAGCAGCTGGCGGGAGGACGAGCAGTACTTC. Translating gives CASSWREDEQYF.

The chain has TRBV7-9 and TRBJ2-2, with a weak D call TRBD1 (6 bases). Trimming shortened V by 2 bases and J by 0 bases, and 10 bases separated the two germline ends. The CDR3 contains 16 residues. From germline, CDR1 is SEHNR and CDR2 FQNEAQ (reference sequence). The CDR3 spells CASSLRGTPNTGELFF. In DNA form, the CDR3 reads TGTGCCAGCAGCTTAAGGGGGACACCGAACACCGGGGAGCTGTTTTTT.

J is TRBJ2-3 and V is TRBV10-3; possibly TRBD2 for D (5 bases). CDR1 ENHRY and CDR2 SYGVKD come from the germline V gene. The CDR3 is 14 amino acids. V lost 0 bases and J 6 bases, leaving 10 bases between the germline ends. The CDR3 loop reads CAISESGSEDTQYF. The CDR3 region has the DNA TGTGCCATCAGTGAGTCGGGGAGCGAGGATACGCAGTATTTT.

The chain has TRBV6-5 and TRBJ2-1, with 7 bases matching TRBD2. V was pared by 2 bases and J by 0 bases, with 1 base of the junction left unmatched. The CDR3 contains 15 residues. Germline CDR1 MNHEY, CDR2 SVGAGI. CDR3 sequence: CASSYRTSSYNEQFF. For the CDR3, the DNA is TGTGCCAGCAGTTACAGGACTAGCTCCTACAATGAGCAGTTCTTC.

The chain carries TRBV21-1 and TRBJ2-1; the D segment call TRBD2 is taken from the table without a DNA check. TRBV21-1 constitutes a pseudogene. This CDR3 has 21 residues. The CDR3: CASSNKDRATSGRGFYNEQFF. As DNA, the CDR3 is TGTGCCAGCAGCAACAAAGACAGGGCCACTAGCGGGAGAGGGTTCTACAATGAGCAGTTCTTC.

V is TRBV21-1 and J is TRBJ2-2; the D call of TRBD2 is as the table states it, not checked on the DNA. TRBV21-1 is a recognized pseudogene. The CDR3 totals 24 residues. The CDR3 DNA reads TGTGCCAGGACCAAAGGGGGCGAGACCTCTCAGGGATCCGAGCGGGAGGTCGACACCGGGGAGCTGTTTTTT. Its translation: CARTKGGETSQGSEREVDTGELFF.

This chain uses TRBV10-2 with TRBJ2-1; 13 bases fit TRBD2. Germline V gene lookup returns CDR1 WSHSY and CDR2 SAAADI. Trimming cost V 6 bases and J 0 bases; bases outside gene matches: 2. The length of the CDR3 is 16 residues. CDR3: CASRLAGGPSYNEQFF. DNA for the CDR3: TGCGCCAGCAGACTAGCGGGAGGGCCCTCCTACAATGAGCAGTTCTTC.

This chain connects TRBV19 to TRBJ2-3, with 8 bases lining up with TRBD1. V lost 4 bases to trimming and J lost 2 bases; unmatched junction nucleotides: 8. The CDR3 runs 16 residues. Germline values: CDR1 LNHDA, CDR2 SQIVND (reference sequence). CDR3 sequence: CASSNDRDRLTDTQYF. CDR3 sequence (DNA): TGTGCCAGTAGTAACGACCGGGACAGGCTCACAGATACGCAGTATTTT.

This clone has just a few counts. The chain employs TRBV27 and TRBJ1-1; 7 bases are a match to TRBD1. The germline gives CDR1 MNHEY, CDR2 SMNVEV (reference sequence). This CDR3 spans 15 amino acids. Trimming at V came to 2 bases and at J to 3 bases, leaving 6 bases not matched to a gene. This CDR3 reads CASSLDYRGYTEAFF. The CDR3 region has the DNA TGTGCCAGCAGTTTAGACTACAGGGGTTACACTGAAGCTTTCTTT.

V is TRBV9 and J is TRBJ1-1; no definite D call. V lost 6 bases and J 1 base, leaving 7 bases between the germline ends. This CDR3 has 12 amino acids. Per the germline V gene, CDR1 is SGDLS and CDR2 is YYNGEE. CDR3 coding DNA: TGTGCCAGCAATACACCGAACACTGAAGCTTTCTTT. Its translation: CASNTPNTEAFF.

Regarding this clone: The same CDR3 can be traced to other DNA sequences in this sample. The J gene is TRBJ1-1, the V gene TRBV18, with D uncertain. Deletions cut 2 bases from V and 1 base from J, with 5 bases between. The V gene's germline CDR1 is KGHSH and CDR2 LQKENI. The length of the CDR3 is 13 residues. The CDR3 nucleotides are TGTGCCAGCTCACCATCCGGGAACACTGAAGCTTTCTTT. This codes for CASSPSGNTEAFF.